One and the same sample provided the 17 T cell receptor beta chains below, sequenced in a study of long-term antiretroviral therapy in people with HIV. Researchers ran immunoSEQ v3.0 at survey level. Libraries were prepared by immunoSEQ multiplex PCR; TCRdb keeps only in-frame clonotypes and omits some of them. The data contain some 29,000 clones, about 90% of them singletons. The starting material was unsorted PBMCs, obtained 3.2 years before starting antiretroviral therapy. These receptors were obtained from a man aged 45 to 65 with HIV.

This chain connects TRBV11-3 to TRBJ2-3, with 7 bases fitting TRBD2. The germline V gene has CDR1 SGHNT and CDR2 YENEEA. This CDR3 contains 14 residues. After removal of 2 bases from V and 2 bases from J, the junction contained 1 base not matched to a gene. CDR3 protein: CASSLSGDTDTQYF. CDR3 nucleotides: TGTGCCAGCAGCTTAAGCGGGGACACAGATACGCAGTATTTT.

This chain joins TRBV18 and TRBJ2-3; the D call may be TRBD1 or TRBD2 (6 bases each). Germline loops: CDR1 KGHSH, CDR2 LQKENI. V lost 2 bases to trimming and J lost 2 bases, with 14 bases between them. The CDR3 totals 16 residues. CDR3 DNA sequence: TGTGCCAGCTCACCAGGGGGCGGGGCATTCACAGATACGCAGTATTTT. Translation: CASSPGGGAFTDTQYF. The whole variable domain, filled in from reference TRBV18 and TRBJ2-3, reads NAGVMQNPRHLVRRRGQEARLRCSPMKGHSHVYWYRQLPEEGLKFMVYLQKENIIDESGMPKERFSAEFPKEGPSILRIQQVVRGDSAAYFCASSPGGGAFTDTQYFGPGTRLTVL.

The chain employs TRBV6-5 and TRBJ2-7; 10 bases match TRBD1. Germline CDR1 and CDR2: MNHEY and SVGAGI. Trimming cost V 6 bases and J 2 bases; bases outside gene matches: 7. The length of the CDR3 is 15 residues. The CDR3 here is CASSWDRGTPYEQYF. In nucleotides, the CDR3 is TGTGCCAGCAGCTGGGACAGGGGAACCCCCTACGAGCAGTACTTC.

This clone has only one observation. V is TRBV5-1 and J is TRBJ2-7, with D perhaps being TRBD1 or TRBD2 (7 bases each). The CDR3 has 16 amino acids. The V gene lost 4 bases and the J gene lost 2 bases, with 19 bases spanning the gap. Germline CDR1 reads SGHRS; CDR2 reads YFSETQ. In DNA, the CDR3 is TGCGCCAGCAGCCCAGGACAGGCGGGAGTAGCCTACGAGCAGTACTTC. Its protein is CASSPGQAGVAYEQYF.

The chain couples TRBV5-6 to TRBJ2-3, with D possibly matching TRBD2 (7 bases). This CDR3 comprises 17 residues. From germline, CDR1 is SGHDT and CDR2 YYEEEE. The V gene lost 3 bases and the J gene lost 0 bases, with 17 bases spanning the gap. The chain's CDR3 is CASSSAPAGASTDTQYF. The DNA of the CDR3 is TGTGCCAGCAGCTCAGCACCGGCGGGGGCTAGCACAGATACGCAGTATTTT.

The rearrangement joins TRBV4-3 to TRBJ2-1; TRBD2 agrees at 8 bases. V dropped 3 bases and J dropped 9; count of bases not matched to a gene: 16. There are 17 residues in the CDR3. Germline CDR1 reads LGHNA; CDR2 reads YSLEER. CDR3 sequence: CASSQSSGASIHVEQFF. CDR3 DNA sequence: TGCGCCAGCAGCCAGAGTAGCGGGGCTTCAATACACGTTGAGCAGTTCTTC.

The chain has TRBV10-3 and TRBJ1-5, with 9 bases matching TRBD1. This CDR3 is 17 amino acids long. Germline trimming cut 6 bases from V and 2 bases from J; bases unmatched to any gene: 11. Per the germline V gene, CDR1 is ENHRY and CDR2 is SYGVKD. DNA of the CDR3: TGTGCCATCAGGGAGATAACAGGGGGCGCAGGCAATCAGCCCCAGCATTTT. Its translation: CAIREITGGAGNQPQHF.

The J gene is TRBJ1-1, the V gene TRBV7-2; the match to TRBD1 covers 7 bases. V was pared by 6 bases and J by 0 bases, with 4 bases of the junction left unmatched. Germline V gene lookup returns CDR1 SGHTA and CDR2 FQGNSA. The CDR3 totals 14 residues. CDR3 region: CASSLQGMNTEAFF. Written as DNA, the CDR3 is TGTGCCAGCAGTCTACAGGGGATGAACACTGAAGCTTTCTTT.

The rearrangement uses TRBV29-1 and TRBJ2-1, with no clear D. The CDR3 covers 16 residues. Germline values: CDR1 SQVTM, CDR2 ANQGSEA. V lost 4 bases and J lost 5, with 21 bases in between. In DNA form, the CDR3 reads TGCAGCGTTGGGGATACTGGGGATACTTGGAACAATGAGCAGTTCTTC. Translation: CSVGDTGDTWNNEQFF.

The chain couples TRBV10-2 to TRBJ1-2; 9 nucleotides align to TRBD1. Per germline, CDR1 WSHSY and CDR2 SAAADI. Germline trimming cut 3 bases from V and 8 bases from J; bases unmatched to any gene: 7. This CDR3 comprises 14 residues. Here the CDR3 DNA reads TGCGCCAGCAGTGATACAGGGGGCTCCGTCGGCTACACCTTC. Translating gives CASSDTGGSVGYTF.

This chain joins TRBV15 and TRBJ2-7; possible D gene TRBD2, 7 bases. This CDR3 is 14 amino acids long. With 2 bases removed from V and 4 bases from J, the gap between germline ends came to 12 bases. Germline CDR1 and CDR2: LNHNV and YYDKDF (reference sequence). CDR3 in amino acids: CATSRREGEYEQYF. The CDR3 coding sequence is TGTGCCACCAGCAGAAGGGAGGGGGAGTACGAGCAGTACTTC.

This clone was observed a handful of times. At one of its ends the junction is not consistent with the germline gene, which may arise from a read error. The CDR3 DNA sequence: TGTGCCAGCCGTGAAGGGGTACGTACGGAGCAGTACTTC. Translation gives CASREGVRTEQYF. The V and J genes are TRBV6-1 and TRBJ2-7, with D possibly matching TRBD1 (5 bases). The CDR3 is made up of 13 amino acids. Germline V gene sequence: CDR1 MNHNS, CDR2 SASEGT.

The DNA for the CDR3 is TGTGCCTGGAAGACCCAATTGCGTTCCTACGAGCAGTACTTC. Its translation is CAWKTQLRSYEQYF. This sequence joins TRBV30 and TRBJ2-7, with D unclear. The CDR3 extends over 14 amino acids. CDR1 and CDR2 (germline): GTSNPN, SVGIG (reference sequence). V lost 4 bases, J lost 1 base, and 14 bases lay in between.

V and J are TRBV9 and TRBJ2-1; the match to TRBD1 covers 7 bases. This CDR3 has 14 residues. Per germline, CDR1 SGDLS and CDR2 YYNGEE. Germline trimming cut 5 bases from V and 2 bases from J; bases unmatched to any gene: 4. Here the CDR3 reads CASSPTGTYNEQFF. Written as DNA, the CDR3 is TGTGCCAGCAGTCCGACAGGGACCTACAATGAGCAGTTCTTC.

V and J are TRBV7-9 and TRBJ1-2, with D unclear. V lost 1 base, J lost 7 bases, and 16 bases lay in between. The CDR3 runs 15 residues. Germline assignment: CDR1 SEHNR and CDR2 FQNEAQ (reference sequence). The CDR3 is CASSLGGNEGGGYTF. DNA of the CDR3: TGTGCCAGCAGCTTAGGGGGAAATGAGGGTGGTGGCTACACCTTC.

The rearrangement uses TRBV14 and TRBJ2-1, with D unclear. The CDR3 is 13 residues long. Germline CDR1 SGHDN, CDR2 FVKESK. Trimming pared 1 base from V and 2 bases from J, leaving 3 bases between. CDR3 in DNA: TGTGCCAGCAGCCAAGGCACCTACAATGAGCAGTTCTTC. Amino acids: CASSQGTYNEQFF. Using reference TRBV14 and TRBJ2-1 for the parts outside the CDR3, the full variable domain is EAGVTQFPSHSVIEKGQTVTLRCDPISGHDNLYWYRRVMGKEIKFLLHFVKESKQDESGMPNNRFLAERTGGTYSTLKVQPAELEDSGVYFCASSQGTYNEQFFGPGTRLTVL.

The V and J genes are TRBV5-1 and TRBJ1-1; unclear D gene. V shed 0 bases and J shed 2 bases, with 8 bases lying between them. The CDR3 has 14 amino acids. Germline V lookup: CDR1 SGHRS, CDR2 YFSETQ. This CDR3 reads CASSLAIANTEAFF. In nucleotides, the CDR3 is TGCGCCAGCAGCTTGGCAATAGCCAACACTGAAGCTTTCTTT.